The TCR beta chain under discussion was sequenced for a study of response to subunit inactivated influenza vaccine. Study-level points and caveats: Only a handful of new T cells, the authors suggested, are recruited with each seasonal influenza vaccination.

TCRdb re-called the RT-PCR reads with MiXCR, one entry per CDR3 protein. The data show 500,000 or so distinct CDR3 sequences, 16% seen once. CDR1 and CDR2 from the germline V gene are SGHTA and FQGNSA. The CDR3 is made up of 15 amino acids. J gave up 7 bases and V 4 bases, and 7 bases lay outside the gene matches. In this sample, this clonotype turned up a few times. What it binds is not known. Material: CD4+ T cells sorted from PBMCs, obtained approximately 25 months after vaccination. The chain uses TRBV7-2 and TRBJ1-5, with 10 bases fitting TRBD1. This clonotype originated in a man aged 50-75 years who received an inactivated influenza vaccine. DNA of the CDR3: TGTGCCAGCAGCTCTACCCGGGACAGGGGCCAGCCCCAGCATTTT. Protein product: CASSSTRDRGQPQHF.